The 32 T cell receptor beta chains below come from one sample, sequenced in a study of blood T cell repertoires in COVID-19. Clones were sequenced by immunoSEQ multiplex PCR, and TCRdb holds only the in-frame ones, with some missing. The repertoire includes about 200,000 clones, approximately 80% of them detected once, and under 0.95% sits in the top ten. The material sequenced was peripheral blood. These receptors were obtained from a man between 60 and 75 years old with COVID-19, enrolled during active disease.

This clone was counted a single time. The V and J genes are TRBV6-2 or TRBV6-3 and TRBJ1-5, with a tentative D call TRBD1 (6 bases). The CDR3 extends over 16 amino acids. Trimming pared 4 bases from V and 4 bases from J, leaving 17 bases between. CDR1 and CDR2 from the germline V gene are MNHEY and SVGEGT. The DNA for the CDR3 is TGTGCCAGCAGTTTTGTACCGGGACACGTAAATCAGCCCCAGCATTTT. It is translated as CASSFVPGHVNQPQHF.

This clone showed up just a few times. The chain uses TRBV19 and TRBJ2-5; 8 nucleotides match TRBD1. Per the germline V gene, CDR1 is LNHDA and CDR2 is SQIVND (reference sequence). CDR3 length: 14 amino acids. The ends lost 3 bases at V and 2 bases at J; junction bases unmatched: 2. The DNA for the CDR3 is TGTGCCAGTAGTATCCGGGACAGGCAAGAGACCCAGTACTTC. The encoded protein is CASSIRDRQETQYF. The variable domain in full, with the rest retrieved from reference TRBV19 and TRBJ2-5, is DGGITQSPKYLFRKEGQNVTLSCEQNLNHDAMYWYRQDPGQGLRLIYYSQIVNDFQKGDIAEGYSVSREKKESFPLTVTSAQKNPTAFYLCASSIRDRQETQYFGPGTRLLVL.

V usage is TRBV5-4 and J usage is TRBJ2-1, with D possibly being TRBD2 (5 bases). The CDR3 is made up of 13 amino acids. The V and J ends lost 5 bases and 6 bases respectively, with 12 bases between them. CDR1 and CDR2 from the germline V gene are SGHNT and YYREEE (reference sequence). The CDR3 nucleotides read TGTGCCAGCAGTCTGCGGGTAGGCAATGAGCAGTTCTTC. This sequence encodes CASSLRVGNEQFF.

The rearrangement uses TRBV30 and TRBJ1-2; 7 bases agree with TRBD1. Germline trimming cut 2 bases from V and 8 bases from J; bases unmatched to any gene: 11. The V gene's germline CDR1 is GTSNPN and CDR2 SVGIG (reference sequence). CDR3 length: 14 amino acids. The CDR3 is CAWSRPGQRIGYTF. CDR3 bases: TGTGCCTGGAGTAGACCGGGACAGAGGATAGGCTACACCTTC.

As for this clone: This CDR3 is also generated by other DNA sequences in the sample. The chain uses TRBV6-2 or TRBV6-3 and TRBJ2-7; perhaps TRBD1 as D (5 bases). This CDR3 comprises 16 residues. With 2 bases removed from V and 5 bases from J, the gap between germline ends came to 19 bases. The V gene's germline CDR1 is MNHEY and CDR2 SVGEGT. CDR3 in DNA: TGTGCCAGCAGTTACAATCCCACTCAGGGTGGCAACGAGCAGTACTTC. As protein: CASSYNPTQGGNEQYF.

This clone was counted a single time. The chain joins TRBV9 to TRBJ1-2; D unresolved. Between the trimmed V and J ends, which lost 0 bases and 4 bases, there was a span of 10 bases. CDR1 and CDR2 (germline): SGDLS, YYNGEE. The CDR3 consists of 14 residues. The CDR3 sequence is CASSVAEELYGYTF. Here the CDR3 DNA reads TGTGCCAGCAGCGTAGCTGAGGAGCTCTATGGCTACACCTTC.

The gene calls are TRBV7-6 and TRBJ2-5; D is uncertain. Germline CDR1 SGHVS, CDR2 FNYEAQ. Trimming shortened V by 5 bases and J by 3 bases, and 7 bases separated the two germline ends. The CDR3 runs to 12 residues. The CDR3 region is CASSPPEETQYF. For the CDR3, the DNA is TGTGCCAGCAGCCCCCCCGAAGAGACCCAGTACTTC. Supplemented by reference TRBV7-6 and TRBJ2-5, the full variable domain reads GAGVSQSPRYKVTKRGQDVALRCDPISGHVSLYWYRQALGQGPEFLTYFNYEAQQDKSGLPNDRFSAERPEGSISTLTIQRTEQRDSAMYRCASSPPEETQYFGPGTRLLVL.

Here the CDR3 reads CASSLKGYGANVLTF. CDR3 in DNA: TGTGCCAGCAGCTTGAAGGGGTATGGGGCCAACGTCCTGACTTTC. This rearrangement joins TRBV5-4 to TRBJ2-6; D perhaps matches TRBD1 (5 bases). V dropped 1 base and J dropped 3 bases, with 8 bases sitting between them. The CDR3 loop spans 15 amino acids. In germline, CDR1 is SGHNT, CDR2 YYREEE (reference sequence).

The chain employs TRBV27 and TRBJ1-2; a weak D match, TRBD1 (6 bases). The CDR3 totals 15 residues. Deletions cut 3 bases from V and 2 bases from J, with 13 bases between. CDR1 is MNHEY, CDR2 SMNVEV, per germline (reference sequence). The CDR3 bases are TGTGCCAGCAGTTTTGGGGCAGGGGCGAACTATGGCTACACCTTC. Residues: CASSFGAGANYGYTF.

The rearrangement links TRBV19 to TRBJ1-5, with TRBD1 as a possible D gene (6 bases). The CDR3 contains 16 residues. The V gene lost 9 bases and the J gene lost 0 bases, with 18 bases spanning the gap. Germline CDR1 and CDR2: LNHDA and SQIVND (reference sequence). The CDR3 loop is CASQRTGGYSNQPQHF. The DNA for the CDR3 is TGTGCCAGCCAACGAACGGGGGGCTATAGCAATCAGCCCCAGCATTTT. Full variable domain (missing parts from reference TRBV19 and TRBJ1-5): DGGITQSPKYLFRKEGQNVTLSCEQNLNHDAMYWYRQDPGQGLRLIYYSQIVNDFQKGDIAEGYSVSREKKESFPLTVTSAQKNPTAFYLCASQRTGGYSNQPQHFGDGTRLSIL.

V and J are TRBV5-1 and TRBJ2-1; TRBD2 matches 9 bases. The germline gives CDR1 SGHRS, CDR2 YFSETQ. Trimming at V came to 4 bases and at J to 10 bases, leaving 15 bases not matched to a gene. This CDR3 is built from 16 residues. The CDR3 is CASSPRASGTSQEQFF. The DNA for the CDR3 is TGCGCCAGCAGCCCGAGGGCTAGCGGGACCTCTCAAGAGCAGTTCTTC.

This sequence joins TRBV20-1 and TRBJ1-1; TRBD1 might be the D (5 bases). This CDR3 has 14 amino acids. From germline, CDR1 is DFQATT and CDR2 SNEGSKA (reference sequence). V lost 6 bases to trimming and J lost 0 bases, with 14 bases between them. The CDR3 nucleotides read TGCAGTGCGAGTCGACAGTCAATGAACACTGAAGCTTTCTTT. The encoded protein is CSASRQSMNTEAFF.

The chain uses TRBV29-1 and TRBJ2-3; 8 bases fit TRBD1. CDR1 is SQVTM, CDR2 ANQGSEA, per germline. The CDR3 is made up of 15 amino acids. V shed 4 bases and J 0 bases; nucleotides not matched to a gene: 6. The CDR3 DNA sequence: TGCAGCGTTGCCACAGGGGGGACTAGCACAGATACGCAGTATTTT. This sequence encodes CSVATGGTSTDTQYF.

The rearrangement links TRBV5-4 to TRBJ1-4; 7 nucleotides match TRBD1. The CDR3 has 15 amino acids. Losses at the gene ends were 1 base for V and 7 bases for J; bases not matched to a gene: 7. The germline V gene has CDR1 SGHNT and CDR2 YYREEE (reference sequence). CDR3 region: CASSLYRGGVEKLFF. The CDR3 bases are TGTGCCAGCAGCTTGTACAGGGGAGGAGTTGAAAAACTGTTTTTT.

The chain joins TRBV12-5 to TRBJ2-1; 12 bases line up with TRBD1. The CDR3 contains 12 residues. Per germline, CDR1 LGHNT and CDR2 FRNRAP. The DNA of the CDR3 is TGTGCCGCGGGACAGGGGGCAGGGGAGCAGTTCTTC. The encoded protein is CAAGQGAGEQFF.

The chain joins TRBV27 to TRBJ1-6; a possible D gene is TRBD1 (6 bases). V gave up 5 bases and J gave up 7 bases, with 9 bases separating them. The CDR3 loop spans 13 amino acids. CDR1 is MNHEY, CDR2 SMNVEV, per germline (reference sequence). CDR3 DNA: TGTGCCAGCAGTCGAGACAGGAATTCACCCCTCCACTTT. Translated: CASSRDRNSPLHF.

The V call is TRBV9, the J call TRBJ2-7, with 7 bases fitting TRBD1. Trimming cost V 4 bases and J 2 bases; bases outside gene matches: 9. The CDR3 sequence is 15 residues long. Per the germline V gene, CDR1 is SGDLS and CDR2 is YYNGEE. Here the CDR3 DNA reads TGTGCCAGCAGCCCAAGCGGACAGGAGACCTACGAGCAGTACTTC. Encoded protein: CASSPSGQETYEQYF.

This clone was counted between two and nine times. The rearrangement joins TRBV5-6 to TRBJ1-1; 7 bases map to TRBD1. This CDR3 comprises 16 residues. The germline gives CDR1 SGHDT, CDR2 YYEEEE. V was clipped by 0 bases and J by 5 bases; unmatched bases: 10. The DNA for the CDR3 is TGTGCCAGCAGCTTGGACAGGGGTGTGGTTTGGACTGAAGCTTTCTTT. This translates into CASSLDRGVVWTEAFF.

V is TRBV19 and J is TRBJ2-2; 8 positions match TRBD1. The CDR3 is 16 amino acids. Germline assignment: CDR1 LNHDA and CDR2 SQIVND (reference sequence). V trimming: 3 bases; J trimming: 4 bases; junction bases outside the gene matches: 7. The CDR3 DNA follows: TGTGCCAGTAGTATTCTGGACAGGGTCCTCACCGGGGAGCTGTTTTTT. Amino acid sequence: CASSILDRVLTGELFF. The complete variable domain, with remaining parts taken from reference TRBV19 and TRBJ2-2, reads DGGITQSPKYLFRKEGQNVTLSCEQNLNHDAMYWYRQDPGQGLRLIYYSQIVNDFQKGDIAEGYSVSREKKESFPLTVTSAQKNPTAFYLCASSILDRVLTGELFFGEGSRLTVL.

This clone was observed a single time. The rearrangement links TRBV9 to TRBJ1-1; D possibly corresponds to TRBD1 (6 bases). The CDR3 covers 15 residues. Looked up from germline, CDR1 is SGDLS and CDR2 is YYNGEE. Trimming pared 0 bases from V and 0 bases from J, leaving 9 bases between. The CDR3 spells CASSVGGQVNTEAFF. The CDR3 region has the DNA TGTGCCAGCAGCGTAGGGGGACAAGTGAACACTGAAGCTTTCTTT. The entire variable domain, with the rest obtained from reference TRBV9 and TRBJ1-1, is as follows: DSGVTQTPKHLITATGQRVTLRCSPRSGDLSVYWYQQSLDQGLQFLIQYYNGEERAKGNILERFSAQQFPDLHSELNLSSLELGDSALYFCASSVGGQVNTEAFFGQGTRLTVV.

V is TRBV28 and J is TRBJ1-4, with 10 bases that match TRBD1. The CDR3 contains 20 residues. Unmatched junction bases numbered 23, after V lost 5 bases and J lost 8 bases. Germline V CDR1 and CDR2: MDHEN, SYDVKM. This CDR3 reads CASSPPGPGQGFVSREKLFF. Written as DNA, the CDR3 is TGTGCCAGCAGTCCCCCGGGGCCGGGACAGGGGTTCGTAAGTCGGGAAAAACTGTTTTTT.

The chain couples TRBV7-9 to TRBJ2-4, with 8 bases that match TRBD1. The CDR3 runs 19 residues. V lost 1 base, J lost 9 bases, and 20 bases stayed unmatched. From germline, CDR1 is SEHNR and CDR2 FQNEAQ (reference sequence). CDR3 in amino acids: CASSLGGVGWDRRVGIQYF. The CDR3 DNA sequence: TGTGCCAGCAGCTTAGGGGGCGTTGGATGGGACAGGCGTGTGGGCATTCAGTACTTC. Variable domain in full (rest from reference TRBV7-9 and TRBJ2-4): DTGVSQNPRHKITKRGQNVTFRCDPISEHNRLYWYRQTLGQGPEFLTYFQNEAQLEKSRLLSDRFSAERPKGSFSTLEIQRTEQGDSAMYLCASSLGGVGWDRRVGIQYFGAGTRLSVL.

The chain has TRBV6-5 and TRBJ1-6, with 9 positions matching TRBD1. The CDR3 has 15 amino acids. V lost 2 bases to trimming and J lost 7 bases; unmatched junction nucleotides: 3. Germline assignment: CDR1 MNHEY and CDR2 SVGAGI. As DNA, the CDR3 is TGTGCCAGCAGTTACCTAGGACAGGGGAATTCACCCCTCCACTTT. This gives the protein CASSYLGQGNSPLHF.

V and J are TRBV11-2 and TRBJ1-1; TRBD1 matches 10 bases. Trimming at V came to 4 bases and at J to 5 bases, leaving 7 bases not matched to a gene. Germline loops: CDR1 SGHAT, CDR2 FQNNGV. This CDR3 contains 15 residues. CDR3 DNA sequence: TGTGCCAGCAGCTCGTGGGACAGGGGTAGGACTGAAGCTTTCTTT. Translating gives CASSSWDRGRTEAFF.

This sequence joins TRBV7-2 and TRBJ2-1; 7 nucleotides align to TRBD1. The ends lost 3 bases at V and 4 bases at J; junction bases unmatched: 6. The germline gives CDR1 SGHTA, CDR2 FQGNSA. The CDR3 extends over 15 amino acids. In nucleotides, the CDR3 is TGTGCCAGCAGCTTCCGGGACAGTTCATACAATGAGCAGTTCTTC. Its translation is CASSFRDSSYNEQFF.

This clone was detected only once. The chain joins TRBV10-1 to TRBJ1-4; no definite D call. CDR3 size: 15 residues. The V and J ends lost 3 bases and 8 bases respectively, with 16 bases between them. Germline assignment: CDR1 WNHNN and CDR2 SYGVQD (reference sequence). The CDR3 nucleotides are TGCGCCAGCAGTGATCATCGCGGGCTTAGGGAAAAACTGTTTTTT. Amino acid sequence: CASSDHRGLREKLFF.

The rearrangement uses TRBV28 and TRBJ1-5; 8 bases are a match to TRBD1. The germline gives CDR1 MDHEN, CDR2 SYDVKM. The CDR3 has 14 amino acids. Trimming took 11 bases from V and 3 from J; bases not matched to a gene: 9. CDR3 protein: CAASGQGYNQPQHF. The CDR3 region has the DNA TGTGCCGCCTCCGGACAGGGTTACAATCAGCCCCAGCATTTT. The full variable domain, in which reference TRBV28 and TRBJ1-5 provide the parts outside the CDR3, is DVKVTQSSRYLVKRTGEKVFLECVQDMDHENMFWYRQDPGLGLRLIYFSYDVKMKEKGDIPEGYSVSREKKERFSLILESASTNQTSMYLCAASGQGYNQPQHFGDGTRLSIL.

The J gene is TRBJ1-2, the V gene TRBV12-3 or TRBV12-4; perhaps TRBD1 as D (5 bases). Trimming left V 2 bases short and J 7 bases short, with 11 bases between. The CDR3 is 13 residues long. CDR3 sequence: CASSLQGFGGYTF. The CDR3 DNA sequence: TGTGCCAGCAGTTTACAGGGTTTCGGTGGCTACACCTTC.

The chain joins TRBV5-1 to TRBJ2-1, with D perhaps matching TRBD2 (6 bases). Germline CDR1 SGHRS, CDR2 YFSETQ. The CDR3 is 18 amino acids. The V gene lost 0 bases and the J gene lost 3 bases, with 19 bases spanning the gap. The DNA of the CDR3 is TGCGCCAGCAGCTTGGACCCCCCTACCGGGAGAAACTACAATGAGCAGTTCTTC. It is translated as CASSLDPPTGRNYNEQFF.

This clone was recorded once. The CDR3 region has the DNA TGCAGCGGTGACACATACAATGAGCAGTTCTTC. Its translation: CSGDTYNEQFF. The genes are TRBV29-1 and TRBJ2-1; D remains ambiguous. CDR1 is SQVTM, CDR2 ANQGSEA, per germline. V dropped 7 bases and J dropped 4 bases, with 8 bases sitting between them. CDR3 length: 11 residues.

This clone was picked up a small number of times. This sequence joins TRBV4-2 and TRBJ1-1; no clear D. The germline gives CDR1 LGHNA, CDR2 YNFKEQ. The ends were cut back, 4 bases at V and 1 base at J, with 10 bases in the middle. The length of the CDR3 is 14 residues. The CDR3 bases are TGTGCCAGCAGCCGAGTTCCATCGAACACTGAAGCTTTCTTT. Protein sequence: CASSRVPSNTEAFF.

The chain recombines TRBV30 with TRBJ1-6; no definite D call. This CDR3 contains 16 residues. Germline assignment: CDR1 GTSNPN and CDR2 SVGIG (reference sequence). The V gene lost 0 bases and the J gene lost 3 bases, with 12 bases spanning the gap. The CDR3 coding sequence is TGTGCCTGGAGTGTAGGGAGTAGAAACTATAATTCACCCCTCCACTTT. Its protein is CAWSVGSRNYNSPLHF.